The 10 T cell receptor beta chains reported below all come from one sample, sequenced in a study of blood T cell repertoires in COVID-19. TCRdb keeps only in-frame clones here, not all; method: immunoSEQ multiplex PCR. The sample includes 150,000 to 200,000 clones, roughly 87% of them seen just once. Material for sequencing was peripheral blood. The receptor source for this set is a woman in her 70s with acute or convalescent COVID-19.

This chain connects TRBV30 to TRBJ2-7; 9 bases align to TRBD1. Per the germline V gene, CDR1 is GTSNPN and CDR2 is SVGIG (reference sequence). The CDR3 has 15 residues. The junction had 9 bases not matched to a gene; V was cut back by 0 bases and J by 6 bases. This CDR3 is CAWSVNSGQGFEQYF. The DNA for the CDR3 is TGTGCCTGGAGTGTAAATTCGGGACAGGGTTTCGAGCAGTACTTC.

This rearrangement joins TRBV3-1 (or the pseudogene TRBV3-2) to TRBJ2-7; D perhaps matches TRBD1 (7 bases). Trimming took off 0 bases at V and 0 bases at J, with 12 bases between the two ends. Germline CDR1 reads LGHDT; CDR2 reads YNNKEL (reference sequence). The CDR3 has 16 residues. CDR3 loop: CASSQDAGGISYEQYF. The CDR3 region has the DNA TGTGCCAGCAGCCAAGATGCAGGGGGGATCTCCTACGAGCAGTACTTC.

Only a few counts were recorded for this clone. The V call is TRBV30, the J call TRBJ1-1; no definite D call. The length of the CDR3 is 12 residues. In germline, CDR1 is GTSNPN, CDR2 SVGIG (reference sequence). Trimming pared 2 bases from V and 1 base from J, leaving 5 bases between. CDR3 in DNA: TGTGCCTGGAGTCTAGGGAACACTGAAGCTTTCTTT. This codes for CAWSLGNTEAFF.

The chain's CDR3 is CASSLSLAGGTGELFF. The DNA of the CDR3 is TGTGCCAGCAGCTTAAGCCTAGCGGGAGGGACCGGGGAGCTGTTTTTT. The V call is TRBV7-2, the J call TRBJ2-2, with TRBD2 matching 12 bases. Germline lookup yields CDR1 SGHTA and CDR2 FQGNSA. This CDR3 is built from 16 residues. V gave up 2 bases and J gave up 5 bases; unmatched junction bases: 3.

The chain couples TRBV15 to TRBJ2-7, with D possibly matching TRBD1 (5 bases). This CDR3 contains 13 residues. Trimming left V 3 bases short and J 3 bases short, with 9 bases between. CDR1 is LNHNV, CDR2 YYDKDF, per germline (reference sequence). The CDR3 bases are TGTGCCACCAGCAGGGGCAGGGACTACGAGCAGTACTTC. Its translation: CATSRGRDYEQYF.

This clone is deemed medium-sized. The V and J genes are TRBV24-1 and TRBJ1-2, with a possible D match to TRBD1 (6 bases). Germline-derived CDR1 and CDR2 are KGHDR and SFDVKD. CDR3 size: 15 residues. Trimming cost V 7 bases and J 6 bases, with 20 bases left between them. CDR3 DNA sequence: TGTGCCACCAGCCCCCCAATCTGGACAGCCGATGGCTACACCTTC. Its translation: CATSPPIWTADGYTF.

This clone was found a few times. This chain connects TRBV6-6 to TRBJ2-7, with 11 bases that match TRBD1. V lost 4 bases to trimming and J lost 1 base; unmatched junction nucleotides: 6. The CDR3 covers 16 residues. Germline CDR1 and CDR2: MNHNY and SVGAGI (reference sequence). CDR3 sequence: CASSFSGQGASYEQYF. CDR3 coding DNA: TGTGCCAGCAGTTTTTCAGGACAGGGGGCGTCCTACGAGCAGTACTTC.

This chain uses TRBV5-1 with TRBJ1-5; maybe TRBD1 (6 bases). Germline CDR1 and CDR2: SGHRS and YFSETQ. Trimming left V 3 bases short and J 5 bases short, with 12 bases between. The CDR3 consists of 14 residues. CDR3 nucleotides: TGCGCCAGCAGCTCGGACAGCCTAGATCAGCCCCAGCATTTT. Protein: CASSSDSLDQPQHF.

This clone was detected once. The chain couples TRBV2 to TRBJ1-5; tentatively, D is TRBD1 (6 bases). Per germline, CDR1 SNHLY and CDR2 FYNNEI. Trimming shortened V by 7 bases and J by 4 bases, and 17 bases separated the two germline ends. The CDR3 is made up of 15 amino acids. The CDR3 DNA follows: TGTGCCAGCACCTCAGACAGGTCGGGAAATCAGCCCCAGCATTTT. Protein: CASTSDRSGNQPQHF.

The chain recombines TRBV7-8 with TRBJ1-2, with D possibly being TRBD1 (6 bases). The CDR3 has 14 amino acids. Trimming removed 5 bases at V and 2 bases at J, with 12 bases between. Per the germline V gene, CDR1 is SGHVS and CDR2 is FQNEAQ. The CDR3 sequence: CASSNTRGNYGYTF. In DNA form, the CDR3 reads TGTGCCAGCAGCAACACTAGGGGGAACTATGGCTACACCTTC.